This record covers a single T cell receptor (beta chain). Its target is unknown. Germline V gives CDR1 MNHEY, CDR2 SMNVEV (reference sequence). V lost 2 bases to trimming and J lost 3 bases, with 11 bases between them. The CDR3 runs 14 residues. This sample stems from a study of blood T cells in healthy people across ages. Together with a sample-barcoded 5' primer, a J-beta primer mix was included in a second PCR lasting roughly 6 to 12 cycles. TCRdb passed the 5' RACE reads through MiXCR, listing each CDR3 protein once. The table has about 1.8 million distinct CDR3 sequences, approximately 50% seen once. Findings and caveats of the study: Long-lived donors had more naive CD4+ cells and higher diversity than aged donors.

Peripheral blood was drawn, about 9.1 milliliters per donor. Per sample, a minimum of 6.5 million PBMCs were isolated. This rearrangement joins TRBV27 to TRBJ2-7, with D unclear. This clonotype was sampled from a woman aged 40 to 50 in good health. Sequenced sample: blood. The CDR3 loop reads CASSLRSARYEQYF. The DNA of the CDR3 is TGTGCCAGCAGTTTAAGGAGCGCTCGCTACGAGCAGTACTTC.